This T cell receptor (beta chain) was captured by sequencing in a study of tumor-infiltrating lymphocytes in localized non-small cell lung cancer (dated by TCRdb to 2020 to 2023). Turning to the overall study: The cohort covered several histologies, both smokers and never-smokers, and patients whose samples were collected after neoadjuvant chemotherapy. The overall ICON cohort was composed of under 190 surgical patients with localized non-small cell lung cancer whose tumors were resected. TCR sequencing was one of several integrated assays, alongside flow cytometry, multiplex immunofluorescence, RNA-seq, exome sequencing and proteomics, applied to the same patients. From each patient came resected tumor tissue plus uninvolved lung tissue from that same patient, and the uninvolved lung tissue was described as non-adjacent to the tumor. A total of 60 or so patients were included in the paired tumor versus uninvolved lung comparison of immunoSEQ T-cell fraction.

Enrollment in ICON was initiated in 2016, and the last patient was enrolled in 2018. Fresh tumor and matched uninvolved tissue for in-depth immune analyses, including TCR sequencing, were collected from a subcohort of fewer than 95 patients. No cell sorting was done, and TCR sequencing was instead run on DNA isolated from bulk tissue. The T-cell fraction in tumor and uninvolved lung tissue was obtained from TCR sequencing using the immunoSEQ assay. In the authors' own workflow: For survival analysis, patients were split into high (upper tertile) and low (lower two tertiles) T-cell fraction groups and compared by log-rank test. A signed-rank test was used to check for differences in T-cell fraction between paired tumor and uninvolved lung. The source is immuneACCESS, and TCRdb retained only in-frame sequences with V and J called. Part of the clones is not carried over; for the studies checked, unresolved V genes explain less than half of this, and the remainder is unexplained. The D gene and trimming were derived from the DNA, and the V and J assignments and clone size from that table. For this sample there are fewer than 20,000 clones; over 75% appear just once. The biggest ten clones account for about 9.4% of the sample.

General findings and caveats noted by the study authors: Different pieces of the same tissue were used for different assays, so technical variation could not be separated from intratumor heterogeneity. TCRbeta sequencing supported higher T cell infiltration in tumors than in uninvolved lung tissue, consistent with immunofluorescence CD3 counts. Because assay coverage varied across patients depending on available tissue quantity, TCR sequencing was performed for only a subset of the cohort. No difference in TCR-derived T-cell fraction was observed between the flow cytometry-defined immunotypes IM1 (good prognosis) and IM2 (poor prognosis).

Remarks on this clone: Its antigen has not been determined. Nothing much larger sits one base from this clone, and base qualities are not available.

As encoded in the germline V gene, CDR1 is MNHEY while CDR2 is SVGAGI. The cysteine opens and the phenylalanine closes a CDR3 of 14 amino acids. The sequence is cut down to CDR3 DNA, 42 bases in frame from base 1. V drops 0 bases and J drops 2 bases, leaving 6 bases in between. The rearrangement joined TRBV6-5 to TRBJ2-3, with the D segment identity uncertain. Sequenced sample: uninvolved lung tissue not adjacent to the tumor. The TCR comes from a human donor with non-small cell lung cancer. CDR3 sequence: CASSYSAYTDTQYF. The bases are TGTGCCAGCAGTTACTCTGCCTACACAGATACGCAGTATTTT.